These T cell receptor beta chains were read from a single sample in a study of STAT5B mutations in CD4+ large granular lymphocyte leukemia. Method: immunoSEQ multiplex PCR; TCRdb's copy keeps in-frame clones and lacks some. The repertoire holds around 34,000 clones, with around 85% as singletons. The sequenced sample consisted of CD4+ T cells from blood buffy coats. These receptors were taken from a human donor in good health. CDR3s include the opening cysteine and the closing phenylalanine or tryptophan. The D gene is left open where the match is weak. Clone sizes are given selectively: once, few, many, or a class where the clone is expanded.

size	J	D	V	DNA	CDR3
-	TRBJ1-5	-	TRBV29-1	TGCAGCGTTGGGGGTCGCAATCAGCCCCAGCATTTT	CSVGGRNQPQHF
-	TRBJ1-2	-	TRBV6-6	TGTGCCAGCACTTGGACAGCTAACTATGGCTACACCTTC	CASTWTANYGYTF
-	TRBJ2-7	TRBD1	TRBV5-5	TGTGCCAGCAGCTTGGTAGGGACAGACGAGCAGTACTTC	CASSLVGTDEQYF
-	TRBJ1-4	-	TRBV7-9	TGTGCCAGCAGCTTAGTCGGGGTGGTAGGTGAAAAACTGTTTTTT	CASSLVGVVGEKLFF
-	TRBJ2-3	-	TRBV11-3	TGTGCCAGCAGCTCCGGCTGGGCGGATACGCAGTATTTT	CASSSGWADTQYF
-	TRBJ2-1	TRBD1	TRBV2	TGTGCCAGCAGTCCTACAGGGGTGGGTGAGCAGTTCTTC	CASSPTGVGEQFF
few	TRBJ2-7	TRBD1	TRBV6-1	TGTGCCAGCAGTGAAACCCGGGACAGGGTCCACGAGCAGTACTTC	CASSETRDRVHEQYF
-	TRBJ1-2	-	TRBV19	TGTGCCAGTAGTATGCCAGGGGTACCCTTCTATGGCTACACCTTC	CASSMPGVPFYGYTF
few	TRBJ2-7	TRBD2	TRBV4-3	TGCGCCAGCAGCCACTTAGCGGGTGGGGAGTCCTACGAGCAGTACTTC	CASSHLAGGESYEQYF
-	TRBJ2-5	-	TRBV11-2	TGTGCCAGCAGCTTAGATCGAGAGACCCAGTACTTC	CASSLDRETQYF
once	TRBJ2-1	-	TRBV7-9	TGTGCCAGCAGCCGAGGTTACTACAATGAGCAGTTCTTC	CASSRGYYNEQFF
few	TRBJ1-2	-	TRBV5-1	TGCGCCAGCAGCTTGAGGAGTGGGGAGGGCTACACCTTC	CASSLRSGEGYTF
-	TRBJ2-3	-	TRBV6-1	TGTGCCAGCAGTGCGTATACAGATACGCAGTATTTT	CASSAYTDTQYF
-	TRBJ2-5	-	TRBV2	TGCGCCAGCAGCCCCGAGGACTCCCCCCGGGAGACCCAGTACTTC	CASSPEDSPRETQYF
-	TRBJ2-6	-	TRBV5-4	TGTGCCAGCAGCTTGAGGGGAAGTGGGGCCAACGTCCTGACTTTC	CASSLRGSGANVLTF
-	TRBJ2-7	-	TRBV7-2	TGTGCCAGCAGCCCGTCCTGGAACGAGCAGTACTTC	CASSPSWNEQYF
once	TRBJ2-1	TRBD2	TRBV6-1	TGTGCCAGCAGCTTACTAGCGGGGATCAATGAGCAGTTCTTC	CASSLLAGINEQFF
-	TRBJ1-6	TRBD1	TRBV5-6	TGTGCCAGCAGCTTGAAGGGGGCTTCGGGAAATTCACCCCTCCACTTT	CASSLKGASGNSPLHF
once	TRBJ2-7	TRBD2	TRBV11-2	TGTGCCAGCAGCAGAGCCGGGACTAGCGTATCCTACGAGCAGTACTTC	CASSRAGTSVSYEQYF
-	TRBJ1-5	-	TRBV5-4	TGTGCCAGCAGCTCAACACCGGGCAGCAATCAGCCCCAGCATTTT	CASSSTPGSNQPQHF
-	TRBJ1-6	-	TRBV30	TGTGCCTGGAGTGCAAAGGGGTCCTATAATTCACCCCTCCACTTT	CAWSAKGSYNSPLHF
few	TRBJ2-2	-	TRBV30	TGTGCCTGGAGTGTACGGGGTTACGGGGAGCTGTTTTTT	CAWSVRGYGELFF
-	TRBJ2-4	TRBD2	TRBV4-1	TGCGCCAGCAGCCAACCTCTAGCGGGAGGGCCGGCCAAAAACATTCAGTACTTC	CASSQPLAGGPAKNIQYF
once	TRBJ1-5	TRBD1	TRBV19	TGTGCCAGTAGTTACAGGGGGCTCGAGCAGCCCCAGCATTTT	CASSYRGLEQPQHF
-	TRBJ2-2	TRBD1	TRBV6-6	TGTGCCAGCAGTGCAGGGGGATCCACCGGGGAGCTGTTTTTT	CASSAGGSTGELFF
-	TRBJ2-1	TRBD2	TRBV7-9	TGTGCCAGCAGCCCCACCGGGACTAGTATCCATGAGCAGTTCTTC	CASSPTGTSIHEQFF
-	TRBJ2-1	TRBD1	TRBV7-8	TGTGCCAGCAGCTTAGGGGCAGGGGGCGCTTGGGATGAGCAGTTCTTC	CASSLGAGGAWDEQFF
-	TRBJ2-3	TRBD2	TRBV10-3	TGTGCCATCAACCGACTAGCGGGAGGGCCGGGGTTCGGCACAGATACGCAGTATTTT	CAINRLAGGPGFGTDTQYF
-	TRBJ2-1	TRBD2	TRBV5-6	TGTGCCAGCAGCCGACTAGCGGGAGCCTTTGGAGATGAGCAGTTCTTC	CASSRLAGAFGDEQFF